This entry lists 31 T cell receptor beta chains sequenced from one sample in a study of blood T cell repertoires in COVID-19. Sequencing was performed with immunoSEQ multiplex PCR; in TCRdb, only in-frame clones are kept and a portion is missing. The repertoire includes about 70,000 clones, around 78% of them detected once, and roughly 15% sits in the top ten. The specimen sequenced was peripheral blood. Receptor source: a human donor in a cohort sampled during active COVID-19.

The V and J genes are TRBV18 and TRBJ2-1, with 9 positions matching TRBD1. J was trimmed by 5 bases and V by 1 base; bases with no gene match: 0. CDR1 and CDR2 (germline): KGHSH, LQKENI. This CDR3 contains 14 residues. The CDR3 is CASSPRDRDNEQFF. The CDR3 nucleotides read TGTGCCAGCTCACCACGGGACAGGGACAATGAGCAGTTCTTC.

As concerns this clone: A read error may account for a junction end that differs from germline. The chain has TRBV6-5 and TRBJ2-7; 7 bases line up with TRBD2. The germline CDR1 and CDR2 sequences are MNHEY and SVGAGI. This CDR3 comprises 13 residues. CDR3 protein: CASSYTETSTSNF. CDR3 bases: TGTGCCAGCAGTTACACCGAGACTAGCACATCGAACTTC.

V and J are TRBV5-1 and TRBJ2-7; 10 bases match TRBD1. The CDR3 is 14 residues long. In germline, CDR1 is SGHRS, CDR2 YFSETQ. V shed 3 bases and J 1 base; nucleotides not matched to a gene: 1. Written as DNA, the CDR3 is TGCGCCAGCAGCTCGGACAGGGGGTCCTACGAGCAGTACTTC. Protein sequence: CASSSDRGSYEQYF.

The chain couples TRBV5-1 to TRBJ1-2; tentatively, D is TRBD1 (6 bases). The germline CDR1 and CDR2 sequences are SGHRS and YFSETQ. The germline V and J ends were trimmed by 1 base and 7 bases, with 23 bases remaining between them. The CDR3 covers 17 residues. The CDR3 coding sequence is TGCGCCAGCAGCTTGACAGGGACGTATACTTCTAGCCGTGGCTACACCTTC. Its protein is CASSLTGTYTSSRGYTF.

The chain is built from TRBV19 and TRBJ2-7; 14 bases fit TRBD2. The CDR3 has 15 residues. The ends lost 5 bases at V and 6 bases at J; junction bases unmatched: 6. Germline V gene data show CDR1 as LNHDA and CDR2 as SQIVND (reference sequence). CDR3 sequence (DNA): TGTGCCAGTAGTCCCGGGACTAGCGGGAGTAGCGAGCAGTACTTC. Protein sequence: CASSPGTSGSSEQYF.

The gene calls are TRBV7-2 and TRBJ1-2, with TRBD1 matching 11 bases. The germline V gene has CDR1 SGHTA and CDR2 FQGNSA. Trimming cost V 4 bases and J 8 bases; bases outside gene matches: 9. This CDR3 is built from 15 residues. Here the CDR3 reads CASSSGQGGIDGYTF. CDR3 DNA sequence: TGTGCCAGCAGCTCGGGACAGGGGGGAATTGACGGCTACACCTTC.

This clone was seen a few times. The chain employs TRBV5-4 and TRBJ1-2, with D unclear. Trimming shortened V by 1 base and J by 2 bases, and 3 bases separated the two germline ends. This CDR3 contains 12 residues. The germline V gene has CDR1 SGHNT and CDR2 YYREEE (reference sequence). The CDR3 sequence: CASSLQNYGYTF. CDR3 DNA sequence: TGTGCCAGCAGCTTGCAGAACTATGGCTACACCTTC.

V usage is TRBV5-1 and J usage is TRBJ2-6; 10 bases map to TRBD2. There are 20 residues in the CDR3. Germline CDR1 is SGHRS and CDR2 is YFSETQ. J lost 3 bases, V lost 0 bases, and 12 bases had no gene match. CDR3 residues: CASSLEPVYSGRGGANVLTF. The CDR3 DNA follows: TGCGCCAGCAGCTTGGAGCCGGTCTACAGCGGGAGGGGTGGGGCCAACGTCCTGACTTTC.

J is TRBJ2-6 and V is TRBV19; no definite D call. The CDR3 length is 17 residues. Trimming took off 1 base at V and 0 bases at J, with 10 bases between the two ends. The germline V gene encodes CDR1 LNHDA and CDR2 SQIVND (reference sequence). CDR3 in amino acids: CASSIGHSGSGANVLTF. The CDR3 DNA follows: TGTGCCAGTAGTATAGGACACTCTGGCTCTGGGGCCAACGTCCTGACTTTC.

The rearrangement links TRBV4-1 to TRBJ2-3, with 8 positions matching TRBD2. Germline CDR1 and CDR2: MGHRA and YSYEKL. This CDR3 has 16 residues. Trimming cost V 4 bases and J 0 bases; bases outside gene matches: 6. The CDR3 region is CASSPDSGESTDTQYF. CDR3 DNA sequence: TGCGCCAGCAGCCCCGATAGCGGGGAAAGCACAGATACGCAGTATTTT.

The chain joins TRBV6-6 to TRBJ2-7; 7 nucleotides line up with TRBD2. The CDR3 totals 14 residues. Per germline, CDR1 MNHNY and CDR2 SVGAGI (reference sequence). The V segment lost 2 bases and the J segment 4 bases; nucleotides outside the gene matches: 5. This CDR3 reads CASSYAGALYEQYF. The DNA of the CDR3 is TGTGCCAGCAGTTACGCGGGAGCCCTTTACGAGCAGTACTTC.

CDR3 amino acids: CASSPRTSSNEQFF. The DNA of the CDR3 is TGTGCCAGCTCACCACGGACTAGCTCCAATGAGCAGTTCTTC. The rearrangement joins TRBV18 to TRBJ2-1, with 8 bases identical to TRBD2. The CDR3 covers 14 residues. Per germline, CDR1 KGHSH and CDR2 LQKENI. J lost 6 bases, V lost 1 base, and 2 bases had no gene match.

The rearrangement uses TRBV25-1 and TRBJ2-1; the match to TRBD2 covers 12 bases. After removal of 4 bases from V and 14 bases from J, the junction contained 6 bases not matched to a gene. CDR3 length equals 13 residues. The germline CDR1 and CDR2 sequences are MGHDK and SYGVNS. The CDR3 reads CASSGLAGDREFF. CDR3 DNA: TGTGCCAGCAGTGGACTAGCGGGAGATCGGGAGTTCTTC.

The chain links TRBV5-1 to TRBJ1-1, with D possibly matching TRBD1 (5 bases). The CDR3 runs to 16 residues. The germline V gene encodes CDR1 SGHRS and CDR2 YFSETQ. Trimming removed 4 bases at V and 4 bases at J, with 20 bases between. CDR3: CASSPGLGQGGTEAFF. In nucleotides, the CDR3 is TGCGCCAGCAGCCCTGGCTTGGGGCAGGGTGGCACTGAAGCTTTCTTT.

This chain joins TRBV7-9 and TRBJ1-2; 8 bases agree with TRBD1. Trimming took 0 bases from V and 6 from J; bases not matched to a gene: 3. The CDR3 length is 14 residues. Germline V gene lookup returns CDR1 SEHNR and CDR2 FQNEAQ (reference sequence). The CDR3 sequence: CASSLAPGGDGYTF. The CDR3 DNA reads as TGTGCCAGCAGCTTAGCTCCAGGGGGCGATGGCTACACCTTC.

This chain joins TRBV7-6 and TRBJ2-1; D is possibly TRBD2 (6 bases). V lost 3 bases, J lost 3 bases, and 15 bases lay in between. The CDR3 spans 16 residues. Germline V CDR1 and CDR2: SGHVS, FNYEAQ. This CDR3 reads CASSFSGSIHYNEQFF. CDR3 bases: TGTGCCAGCAGCTTCTCCGGGAGTATCCACTACAATGAGCAGTTCTTC.

The chain is built from TRBV6-6 and TRBJ2-7; no clear D gene. The CDR3 is 15 residues long. The germline V gene encodes CDR1 MNHNY and CDR2 SVGAGI (reference sequence). The ends were cut back, 7 bases at V and 2 bases at J, with 18 bases in the middle. The CDR3 reads CASTSMGSNPYEQYF. The CDR3 region has the DNA TGTGCCAGCACATCAATGGGCAGTAATCCCTACGAGCAGTACTTC.

The rearrangement uses TRBV12-5 and TRBJ2-1; TRBD1 matches at 8 bases. J gave up 7 bases and V 5 bases, and 13 bases lay outside the gene matches. The CDR3 contains 16 residues. Germline values: CDR1 LGHNT, CDR2 FRNRAP. CDR3 in DNA: TGTGCTAGTGGTGACCGTCGGACAGGGTTTTTTAATGAGCAGTTCTTC. As protein: CASGDRRTGFFNEQFF.

V is TRBV2 and J is TRBJ1-4; 7 nucleotides agree with TRBD1. CDR1 and CDR2 (germline): SNHLY, FYNNEI. The CDR3 is made up of 15 amino acids. The ends lost 4 bases at V and 5 bases at J; junction bases unmatched: 7. This chain's CDR3 is CASSAQTGRNEKLFF. The CDR3 coding sequence is TGTGCCAGCAGTGCCCAGACAGGGAGAAATGAAAAACTGTTTTTT.

The gene calls are TRBV3-1 (or the pseudogene TRBV3-2) and TRBJ2-5; D not certain. There are 13 residues in the CDR3. V lost 2 bases to trimming and J lost 0 bases, with 4 bases between them. Germline V CDR1 and CDR2: LGHDT, YNNKEL (reference sequence). The CDR3 bases are TGTGCCAGCAGCCAAACAAACCAAGAGACCCAGTACTTC. As protein: CASSQTNQETQYF.

The CDR3 DNA reads as TGTGCCAGCAGTGCTGCTGTCCCCAGGGACGAGCAGTACTTC. This sequence encodes CASSAAVPRDEQYF. J is TRBJ2-7 and V is TRBV2; weak D call: TRBD1 (5 bases). The CDR3 length is 14 residues. Germline V gene lookup returns CDR1 SNHLY and CDR2 FYNNEI. Trimming left V 4 bases short and J 5 bases short, with 15 bases between.

V gene TRBV6-5 combines with J gene TRBJ2-3, with 10 positions matching TRBD2. CDR1 is MNHEY, CDR2 SVGAGI, per germline. V shed 6 bases, J shed 4 bases, and the junction held 4 bases outside the gene matches. This CDR3 is 14 amino acids long. CDR3 region: CASSESGRADTQYF. The CDR3 nucleotides are TGTGCCAGCAGCGAGAGCGGGAGGGCAGATACGCAGTATTTT.

The CDR3 region is CSAGRGADVSSGYTF. CDR3 nucleotides: TGCAGCGCTGGTCGGGGGGCGGATGTCTCCAGTGGCTACACCTTC. The chain carries TRBV29-1 and TRBJ1-2, with D perhaps TRBD1 (6 bases). V was cut by 7 bases and J by 7 bases, with 25 bases left in between. Germline CDR1 SQVTM, CDR2 ANQGSEA. This CDR3 has 15 residues.

This chain joins TRBV5-4 and TRBJ1-1; D possibly corresponds to TRBD1 (6 bases). V shed 2 bases and J shed 4 bases, with 9 bases lying between them. The CDR3 runs 13 residues. CDR1 is SGHNT and CDR2 is YYREEE in the germline V gene (reference sequence). CDR3 DNA sequence: TGTGCCAGCAGCTTAGGGACAACCACTGAAGCTTTCTTT. This sequence encodes CASSLGTTTEAFF.

This rearrangement joins TRBV4-1 to TRBJ2-7; TRBD2 matches 8 bases. This CDR3 is built from 14 residues. Looked up from germline, CDR1 is MGHRA and CDR2 is YSYEKL. With 4 bases clipped from V and 6 bases from J, the junction kept 8 bases outside the gene matches. This CDR3 is CASSPSGRVREQYF. The CDR3 DNA reads as TGCGCCAGCAGCCCTAGCGGGCGGGTTCGCGAGCAGTACTTC.

The chain is built from TRBV5-5 and TRBJ2-6, with a weak D call TRBD2 (5 bases). This CDR3 region has 16 residues. V was shortened by 5 bases and J by 0 bases, with 12 bases between the two germline ends. Germline CDR1 SGHKS, CDR2 YYEKEE (reference sequence). CDR3 sequence reads: CASSTGLTSGANVLTF. The CDR3 DNA sequence: TGTGCCAGCAGTACCGGACTGACCTCTGGGGCCAACGTCCTGACTTTC.

The chain uses TRBV5-1 and TRBJ1-3, with D hard to call. CDR1 is SGHRS, CDR2 YFSETQ, per germline. V was pared by 6 bases and J by 0 bases, with 13 bases between. The CDR3 extends over 15 amino acids. DNA of the CDR3: TGCGCCAGCACCCAAGGACTCAACTCTGGAAACACCATATATTTT. Amino acid sequence: CASTQGLNSGNTIYF. The full variable domain, rest sourced from reference TRBV5-1 and TRBJ1-3, is KAGVTQTPRYLIKTRGQQVTLSCSPISGHRSVSWYQQTPGQGLQFLFEYFSETQRNKGNFPGRFSGRQFSNSRSEMNVSTLELGDSALYLCASTQGLNSGNTIYFGEGSWLTVV.

The J gene is TRBJ1-2, the V gene TRBV6-5; TRBD1 aligns across 9 bases. The CDR3 has 15 amino acids. J gave up 0 bases and V 4 bases, and 3 bases lay outside the gene matches. In germline, CDR1 is MNHEY, CDR2 SVGAGI. The CDR3 protein is CASSLGTGPNYGYTF. The CDR3, as DNA: TGTGCCAGCAGTTTGGGGACAGGGCCTAACTATGGCTACACCTTC.

V usage is TRBV5-1 and J usage is TRBJ1-2; 9 nucleotides align to TRBD1. J lost 7 bases, V lost 0 bases, and 4 bases had no gene match. This CDR3 has 14 amino acids. Germline V lookup: CDR1 SGHRS, CDR2 YFSETQ. CDR3 DNA: TGCGCCAGCAGCTTGGGGACAGGGGTCGGTGGCTACACCTTC. Its protein product is CASSLGTGVGGYTF. The variable domain in full, completed from reference TRBV5-1 and TRBJ1-2, reads KAGVTQTPRYLIKTRGQQVTLSCSPISGHRSVSWYQQTPGQGLQFLFEYFSETQRNKGNFPGRFSGRQFSNSRSEMNVSTLELGDSALYLCASSLGTGVGGYTFGSGTRLTVV.

This clone has a handful of counts. The DNA for the CDR3 is TGCGCCAGCAGCCAAGAGATAGGGGTCCTTACTAATTCACCCCTCCACTTT. Translation: CASSQEIGVLTNSPLHF. J is TRBJ1-6 and V is TRBV4-3; D may be TRBD1 (5 bases). The CDR3 spans 17 residues. CDR1 and CDR2 (germline): LGHNA, YSLEER. V gave up 0 bases and J gave up 6 bases, with 15 bases separating them.

V gene TRBV2 combines with J gene TRBJ1-2; 7 positions match TRBD1. Germline V gene sequence: CDR1 SNHLY, CDR2 FYNNEI. The V and J ends lost 11 bases and 2 bases, in that order; junction bases with no gene match: 5. The CDR3 contains 12 residues. The CDR3 DNA sequence: TGTGCCTCAGGGGGTTTGAACTATGGCTACACCTTC. It is translated as CASGGLNYGYTF.